The entry that follows covers one T cell receptor beta chain sequence. These data originate in a study of T-cell memory formation after mild COVID-19. TCRdb re-analysed the 5' RACE reads in MiXCR, keeping a single row per CDR3 protein. In the table there are 40,000 to 45,000 distinct CDR3 sequences, nearly 9.5% of which are singletons. This CDR3 spans 16 amino acids. Trimming removed 5 bases at V and 3 bases at J, with 17 bases between. Material for sequencing was PBMCs or a T cell subset sorted from them (not recorded which). The receptor's source is an adult woman who had mild COVID-19 (a few samples of this study predate the infection). Cell type and time point are not known. The chain couples TRBV12-3 or TRBV12-4 to TRBJ2-1, with a possible D match to TRBD1 (5 bases). The CDR3 spells CASSPPLTVSYNEQFF. CDR3 DNA: TGTGCCAGCAGTCCCCCCCTGACAGTCAGCTACAATGAGCAGTTCTTC.